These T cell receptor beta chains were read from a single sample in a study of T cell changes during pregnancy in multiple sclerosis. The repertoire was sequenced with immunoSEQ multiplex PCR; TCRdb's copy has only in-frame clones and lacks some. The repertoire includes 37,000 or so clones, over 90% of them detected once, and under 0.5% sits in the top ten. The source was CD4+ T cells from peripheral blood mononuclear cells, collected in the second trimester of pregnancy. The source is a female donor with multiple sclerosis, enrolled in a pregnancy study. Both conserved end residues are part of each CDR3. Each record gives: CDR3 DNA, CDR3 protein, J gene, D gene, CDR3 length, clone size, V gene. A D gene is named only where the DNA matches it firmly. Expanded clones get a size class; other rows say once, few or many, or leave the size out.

TGCGCCAGCAGCCTCCAAAGCGGGAGGGCCTTCAGTGAGCAGTTCTTC | CASSLQSGRAFSEQFF | TRBJ2-1 | TRBD2 | 16 | . | TRBV5-1
TGTGCCAGCAGCCAAGAGGAGGGGGGGACAGGCGGGGGTCAGCCCCAGCATTTT | CASSQEEGGTGGGQPQHF | TRBJ1-5 | TRBD1 | 18 | . | TRBV14
TGTGCCAGCAGTGAATTTCTGGGCTCCCTAAACACTGAAGCTTTCTTT | CASSEFLGSLNTEAFF | TRBJ1-1 | . | 16 | . | TRBV2
TGTGCCAGTACCGTCGGAACAGGGATTGTCACTGGAAACACCATATATTTT | CASTVGTGIVTGNTIYF | TRBJ1-3 | . | 17 | . | TRBV19
TGTGCCAGCAGCTTCGGTACCCGAGAGACCCAGTACTTC | CASSFGTRETQYF | TRBJ2-5 | . | 13 | . | TRBV5-4
TGTGCCAGCAGTGCCGGGAGCTCCTACAATGAGCAGTTCTTC | CASSAGSSYNEQFF | TRBJ2-1 | . | 14 | . | TRBV6-1
TGTGCCAGCAGTCTTGGACTAGCGGGAGGTAGCGAGCAGTACTTC | CASSLGLAGGSEQYF | TRBJ2-7 | TRBD2 | 15 | once | TRBV7-2
TGCGCCAGCAGCCAAGATCGACTAGCTCTAAATGAGCAGTTCTTC | CASSQDRLALNEQFF | TRBJ2-1 | TRBD2 | 15 | . | TRBV4-1
TGTGCCATCAGTGAGGCTCCCCAGAGGCGCACAGATACGCAGTATTTT | CAISEAPQRRTDTQYF | TRBJ2-3 | . | 16 | once | TRBV10-3
TGTGCCAGTAGTATGGGAGAGGGCTACGAGCAGTACTTC | CASSMGEGYEQYF | TRBJ2-7 | . | 13 | . | TRBV19